The 21 T cell receptor beta chains given below trace back to one sample, sequenced in a study of shared T cell receptors in the human thymus. Only in-frame clones appear in the TCRdb table, and some are missing; sequencing was by immunoSEQ multiplex PCR. Here the sample spans about 660,000 clones, around nine tenths being singletons. The sample was also reused in another study, on human thymus T cells.

Material: thymocytes. Source of these receptors: a boy under three years old with a congenital heart defect.

The V call is TRBV27, the J call TRBJ1-5, with unresolved D. The CDR3 loop spans 14 amino acids. Germline loops: CDR1 MNHEY, CDR2 SMNVEV (reference sequence). Trimming left V 6 bases short and J 7 bases short, with 16 bases between. As DNA, the CDR3 is TGTGCCAGCAGCCAGTACCGAGACGGGCAGCCCCAGCATTTT. Amino acid sequence: CASSQYRDGQPQHF.

The DNA of the CDR3 is TGTGCCAGTAGTATCCCCGGGAGACCTTCCTACGAGCAGTACTTC. It yields the protein CASSIPGRPSYEQYF. This sequence joins TRBV19 and TRBJ2-7; D may be TRBD2 (6 bases). This CDR3 is 15 amino acids long. V lost 3 bases, J lost 1 base, and 13 bases lay in between. In germline, CDR1 is LNHDA, CDR2 SQIVND (reference sequence).

This chain connects TRBV7-8 to TRBJ2-7; 7 bases align to TRBD2. CDR3 size: 18 residues. The germline CDR1 and CDR2 sequences are SGHVS and FQNEAQ. With V trimmed by 4 bases and J by 2 bases, 17 bases remained unmatched. The CDR3 DNA is TGTGCCAGCAGCTGCCGCCGGGGGGTACCGGAGGATCCCTACGAGCAGTACTTC. Its protein product is CASSCRRGVPEDPYEQYF.

V usage is TRBV28 and J usage is TRBJ1-2; 9 bases are shared with TRBD1. J was trimmed by 7 bases and V by 6 bases; bases with no gene match: 6. Germline loops: CDR1 MDHEN, CDR2 SYDVKM. This CDR3 region has 13 residues. The CDR3 nucleotides are TGTGCCAGCAGACAGGACAGGGGACCTGGCTACACCTTC. Protein: CASRQDRGPGYTF.

The V call is TRBV6-1, the J call TRBJ2-7, with 7 bases aligning to TRBD2. V gave up 0 bases and J gave up 4 bases; unmatched junction bases: 6. This CDR3 has 15 amino acids. CDR1 MNHNS and CDR2 SASEGT come from the germline V gene. The CDR3 reads CASSEARGSGYEQYF. The CDR3 DNA is TGTGCCAGCAGTGAAGCTCGGGGTAGCGGGTACGAGCAGTACTTC.

The chain carries TRBV11-2 and TRBJ2-3, with D perhaps TRBD1 (6 bases). This CDR3 spans 15 amino acids. The germline gives CDR1 SGHAT, CDR2 FQNNGV. The V end was cut by 4 bases, the J end by 2 bases, with 13 bases between. DNA of the CDR3: TGTGCCAGCAGCTGTAGAGGGGGAAACACAGATACGCAGTATTTT. It codes for CASSCRGGNTDTQYF.

This chain links TRBV4-2 with TRBJ1-3; weak D call: TRBD1 (6 bases). CDR3 length: 18 residues. The V gene's germline CDR1 is LGHNA and CDR2 YNFKEQ. V lost 2 bases, J lost 0 bases, and 17 bases lay in between. The CDR3 is CASSQRGNSKYSGNTIYF. In nucleotides, the CDR3 is TGTGCCAGCAGCCAAAGGGGGAATAGCAAGTACTCTGGAAACACCATATATTTT.

V gene TRBV10-3 combines with J gene TRBJ2-3, with 10 bases matching TRBD1. The CDR3 is made up of 14 amino acids. The germline CDR1 and CDR2 sequences are ENHRY and SYGVKD. With V trimmed by 10 bases and J by 5 bases, 9 bases remained unmatched. This CDR3 reads CATGDRGRGDTQYF. The CDR3 coding sequence is TGTGCCACCGGTGACAGGGGGCGAGGAGATACGCAGTATTTT.

This rearrangement joins TRBV27 to TRBJ2-7; 10 bases match TRBD1. The CDR3 is 15 residues long. Germline V gives CDR1 MNHEY, CDR2 SMNVEV (reference sequence). V gave up 4 bases and J gave up 5 bases; unmatched junction bases: 8. The CDR3 region is CASSSPGTGEDEQYF. CDR3 bases: TGTGCCAGCAGTTCCCCTGGGACAGGGGAGGACGAGCAGTACTTC.

V and J are TRBV7-2 and TRBJ2-7; 10 nucleotides match TRBD2. The CDR3 sequence is 15 residues long. Losses at the gene ends were 6 bases for V and 1 base for J; bases not matched to a gene: 6. Germline V gene sequence: CDR1 SGHTA, CDR2 FQGNSA. The CDR3 DNA is TGTGCCAGCAGAACAGGACTAGCGGAATCCTACGAGCAGTACTTC. Protein sequence: CASRTGLAESYEQYF.

J is TRBJ2-1 and V is TRBV4-3, with 9 positions matching TRBD2. CDR3 length equals 20 residues. Germline V gene data show CDR1 as LGHNA and CDR2 as YSLEER. Losses at the gene ends were 2 bases for V and 0 bases for J; bases not matched to a gene: 14. As DNA, the CDR3 is TGCGCCAGCAGCCAAATTCTGCGGGAGGGCCGAGAGAGCTCCTACAATGAGCAGTTCTTC. As protein: CASSQILREGRESSYNEQFF.

In regard to this clone: The same CDR3 arises from other DNA sequences in this sample as well. The V and J genes are TRBV25-1 and TRBJ2-7, with D possibly matching TRBD2 (5 bases). There are 18 residues in the CDR3. Germline V gene lookup returns CDR1 MGHDK and CDR2 SYGVNS. V lost 3 bases and J lost 0, with 21 bases in between. The CDR3 coding sequence is TGTGCCAGCAGTGATGTGGGCGAGGGTCTTACTTTCTCCTACGAGCAGTACTTC. This gives the protein CASSDVGEGLTFSYEQYF.

The rearrangement links TRBV4-2 to TRBJ2-1, with TRBD2 identical over 9 bases. Germline assignment: CDR1 LGHNA and CDR2 YNFKEQ. Germline trimming cut 3 bases from V and 2 bases from J; bases unmatched to any gene: 11. This CDR3 region has 18 residues. CDR3 loop: CASSHSPRAGGTYNEQFF. The CDR3, as DNA: TGTGCCAGCAGCCACTCGCCAAGGGCGGGAGGGACCTACAATGAGCAGTTCTTC.

The chain links TRBV4-3 to TRBJ2-1; TRBD1 matches 11 bases. Losses at the gene ends were 4 bases for V and 6 bases for J; bases not matched to a gene: 8. Germline CDR1 is LGHNA and CDR2 is YSLEER. The CDR3 consists of 16 residues. DNA of the CDR3: TGCGCCAGCAGCCGGTCTCGGACAGGGGGCTTCAATGAGCAGTTCTTC. This codes for CASSRSRTGGFNEQFF.

Concerning this clone: The sample holds other DNA sequences that translate to the same CDR3. The chain uses TRBV27 and TRBJ2-7; D perhaps matches TRBD1 (6 bases). Between the trimmed V and J ends, which lost 6 bases and 3 bases, there was a span of 9 bases. The CDR3 covers 12 residues. Germline CDR1 reads MNHEY; CDR2 reads SMNVEV (reference sequence). CDR3 residues: CASSKTGYEQYF. The DNA of the CDR3 is TGTGCCAGCAGCAAGACAGGCTACGAGCAGTACTTC.

The V call is TRBV13, the J call TRBJ2-2; 14 positions match TRBD2. The J segment lost 5 bases and the V segment lost 3 bases, leaving 8 bases of the junction unmatched. Germline V gene sequence: CDR1 PRHDT, CDR2 FYEKMQ (reference sequence). The CDR3 spans 18 residues. The CDR3 spells CASSFTGLAGECTGELFF. In nucleotides, the CDR3 is TGTGCCAGCAGCTTTACGGGACTAGCGGGAGAATGTACCGGGGAGCTGTTTTTT.

The V call is TRBV28, the J call TRBJ1-3; D is ambiguous. V lost 2 bases and J 1 base, leaving 6 bases between the germline ends. Germline CDR1 reads MDHEN; CDR2 reads SYDVKM. CDR3 size: 14 residues. The CDR3 loop is CASSLQVSGNTIYF. As DNA, the CDR3 is TGTGCCAGCAGTTTACAGGTTTCTGGAAACACCATATATTTT.

This chain uses TRBV11-2 with TRBJ1-1; D not resolved. V lost 3 bases, J lost 3 bases, and 20 bases lay in between. The CDR3 is 17 residues long. Germline V CDR1 and CDR2: SGHAT, FQNNGV. The CDR3 loop reads CASSFYGGPLPYTEAFF. In DNA form, the CDR3 reads TGTGCCAGCAGCTTTTATGGAGGCCCACTACCCTACACTGAAGCTTTCTTT.

The rearrangement uses TRBV11-2 and TRBJ2-1, with D maybe TRBD1 (6 bases). This CDR3 is 16 amino acids long. V lost 5 bases, J lost 8 bases, and 22 bases lay in between. Germline lookup yields CDR1 SGHAT and CDR2 FQNNGV. The DNA for the CDR3 is TGTGCCAGCAGCCCGCAATGGGACCAAGGGGGTCATGAGCAGTTCTTC. The encoded protein is CASSPQWDQGGHEQFF.

The V gene is TRBV2, the J gene TRBJ2-7; 15 bases align to TRBD2. The CDR3 loop spans 20 amino acids. J gave up 6 bases and V 1 base, and 16 bases lay outside the gene matches. Per the germline V gene, CDR1 is SNHLY and CDR2 is FYNNEI. CDR3 residues: CASSEVYGTSGRRSTGEQYF. The CDR3 region has the DNA TGTGCCAGCAGTGAAGTATACGGGACTAGCGGGAGGAGGTCAACGGGCGAGCAGTACTTC.

The chain is built from TRBV4-3 and TRBJ2-4, with a weak D call TRBD1 (7 bases). Germline V gene sequence: CDR1 LGHNA, CDR2 YSLEER. The CDR3 totals 17 residues. The germline V and J ends were trimmed by 4 bases and 8 bases, with 24 bases remaining between them. The DNA of the CDR3 is TGCGCCAGCAGCCCGGAGGGGCTTCAGGGGGGAGAAGACATTCAGTACTTC. Protein product: CASSPEGLQGGEDIQYF.